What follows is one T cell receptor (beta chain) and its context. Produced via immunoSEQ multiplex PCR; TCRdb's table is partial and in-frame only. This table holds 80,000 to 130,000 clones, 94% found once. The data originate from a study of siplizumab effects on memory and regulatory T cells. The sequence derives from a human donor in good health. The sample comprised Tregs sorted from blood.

The chain's CDR3 is CASSPPSWTQYF. The CDR3 DNA reads as TGTGCCAGCAGTCCCCCATCCTGGACCCAGTACTTC. The V and J genes are TRBV6-1 and TRBJ2-5; no clear D gene. CDR1 and CDR2 from the germline V gene are MNHNS and SASEGT. Trimming took off 5 bases at V and 7 bases at J, with 11 bases between the two ends. The CDR3 extends over 12 amino acids.